This passage covers 8 T cell receptor beta chains from one sample sequenced in a study of OX40 agonist ivuxolimab in advanced cancers. Sequencing was performed with immunoSEQ multiplex PCR; in TCRdb, only in-frame clones are kept and a portion is missing. Of tens of thousands of clones listed, 65% to 85% were seen once; the top ten hold approximately 14%. Specimen: CD4+ or CD8+ T cells sorted from blood, collected in a trial of the OX40 agonist ivuxolimab. These receptors came from an adult with an advanced solid tumor such as melanoma, head and neck, liver or kidney cancer.

This chain uses TRBV5-1 with TRBJ2-7; 11 positions match TRBD1. CDR3 size: 15 residues. The V gene end was trimmed by 7 bases and the J gene end by 3 bases; junction bases not matched to a gene: 9. Germline CDR1 SGHRS, CDR2 YFSETQ. The CDR3 spells CASHQRDRGNYEQYF. Written as DNA, the CDR3 is TGCGCCAGCCACCAGAGGGACAGGGGGAACTACGAGCAGTACTTC.

The chain has TRBV15 and TRBJ2-3; D perhaps matches TRBD2 (5 bases). The CDR3 has 14 amino acids. Germline CDR1 reads LNHNV; CDR2 reads YYDKDF (reference sequence). Between the trimmed V and J ends, which lost 1 base and 1 base, there was a span of 6 bases. CDR3 sequence: CATSRVLGTDTQYF. In DNA form, the CDR3 reads TGTGCCACCAGCAGAGTACTAGGCACAGATACGCAGTATTTT.

This clone appeared a single time. This sequence joins TRBV27 and TRBJ2-2; TRBD2 agrees at 7 bases. Looked up from germline, CDR1 is MNHEY and CDR2 is SMNVEV (reference sequence). This CDR3 is 14 amino acids long. After removal of 3 bases from V and 6 bases from J, the junction contained 4 bases not matched to a gene. The CDR3: CASSLGGIAGELFF. DNA of the CDR3: TGTGCCAGCAGTTTGGGGGGGATCGCCGGGGAGCTGTTTTTT.

The chain recombines TRBV19 with TRBJ1-6, with 7 bases that match TRBD1. The CDR3 is 14 amino acids. Losses at the gene ends were 4 bases for V and 10 bases for J; bases not matched to a gene: 7. Germline-derived CDR1 and CDR2 are LNHDA and SQIVND (reference sequence). The CDR3: CASSTTGDSSPLHF. The CDR3 region has the DNA TGTGCCAGTAGTACTACAGGGGATTCCTCACCCCTCCACTTT.

The chain combines TRBV18 with TRBJ2-1, with D possibly called TRBD1 or TRBD2 (5 bases each). This CDR3 has 15 residues. V was cut by 5 bases and J by 1 base, with 12 bases left in between. CDR1 and CDR2 (germline): KGHSH, LQKENI. The CDR3 loop reads CASSTPGRSYNEQFF. In nucleotides, the CDR3 is TGTGCCAGCTCAACCCCGGGACGGTCCTACAATGAGCAGTTCTTC. Together with reference TRBV18 and TRBJ2-1, the CDR3 gives the full variable domain: NAGVMQNPRHLVRRRGQEARLRCSPMKGHSHVYWYRQLPEEGLKFMVYLQKENIIDESGMPKERFSAEFPKEGPSILRIQQVVRGDSAAYFCASSTPGRSYNEQFFGPGTRLTVL.

The rearrangement links TRBV28 to TRBJ1-1; weak D call: TRBD1 (5 bases). The CDR3 is 14 amino acids. Trimming cost V 4 bases and J 1 base, with 10 bases left between them. Germline CDR1 and CDR2: MDHEN and SYDVKM. The CDR3, as DNA: TGTGCCAGCAGTTCGACAAGGGGGAACACTGAAGCTTTCTTT. It translates to CASSSTRGNTEAFF.

The chain uses TRBV15 and TRBJ2-2, with D perhaps TRBD1 or TRBD2 (5 bases each). The CDR3 extends over 15 amino acids. Trimming removed 3 bases from V and 5 bases from J, with 13 bases in between. From germline, CDR1 is LNHNV and CDR2 YYDKDF (reference sequence). The CDR3 DNA reads as TGTGCCACCAGCAGTGACGGGACCCAAACCGGGGAGCTGTTTTTT. Translated, it gives CATSSDGTQTGELFF.

The rearrangement uses TRBV7-8 and TRBJ2-7, with a tentative D call TRBD1 (6 bases). Trimming pared 1 base from V and 7 bases from J, leaving 23 bases between. The CDR3 consists of 17 residues. The germline V gene encodes CDR1 SGHVS and CDR2 FQNEAQ. The CDR3 reads CASSLEVPRVGALEQYF. The DNA of the CDR3 is TGTGCCAGCAGCTTAGAGGTACCGCGGGTGGGGGCTTTAGAGCAGTACTTC.